This is a list of T cell receptor beta chains from one sample in a study of blood T cell repertoires in COVID-19. The table came from immunoSEQ multiplex PCR; TCRdb's copy has only in-frame clones and leaves some out. The sample has fewer than 120,000 clones, around nine tenths seen once. Sequencing was done on a sample of peripheral blood. Receptor source: a human donor in a cohort sampled during active COVID-19. Both conserved end residues are part of each CDR3. Fields, in order: clone size, J gene, D gene, V gene, CDR3 protein, CDR3 DNA. A D gene is named only where the DNA matches it firmly. Size is omitted from some rows. Given values are once, few, many or a class for expanded clones.

abundance: few; j_gene: TRBJ2-7; d_gene: .; v_gene: TRBV23-1; CDR3aa: CASSHLTSYASEQYF; CDR3nt: TGCGCCAGCAGTCACCTTACTAGCTATGCCAGCGAGCAGTACTTC
abundance: .; j_gene: TRBJ1-6; d_gene: TRBD1; v_gene: TRBV5-1; CDR3aa: CASSLTGANSPLHF; CDR3nt: TGCGCCAGCAGCTTGACAGGGGCGAATTCACCCCTCCACTTT
abundance: .; j_gene: TRBJ2-5; d_gene: .; v_gene: TRBV6-2/TRBV6-3; CDR3aa: CASSYRGDRNQETQYF; CDR3nt: TGTGCCAGCAGTTACCGGGGTGACAGGAACCAAGAGACCCAGTACTTC
abundance: few; j_gene: TRBJ1-5; d_gene: TRBD1; v_gene: TRBV6-5; CDR3aa: CASRKGTGDQPQHF; CDR3nt: TGTGCCAGCAGGAAAGGGACAGGCGATCAGCCCCAGCATTTT
abundance: .; j_gene: TRBJ2-1; d_gene: TRBD2; v_gene: TRBV9; CDR3aa: CASRDPLAGGSDEQFF; CDR3nt: TGTGCCAGCAGAGACCCACTAGCGGGAGGCTCAGACGAGCAGTTCTTC
abundance: .; j_gene: TRBJ2-1; d_gene: .; v_gene: TRBV4-2; CDR3aa: CASSQVIKAINEQFF; CDR3nt: TGTGCCAGCAGCCAAGTAATAAAAGCGATCAATGAGCAGTTCTTC
abundance: few; j_gene: TRBJ2-1; d_gene: TRBD1; v_gene: TRBV7-9; CDR3aa: CASSKTGAGGFNEQFF; CDR3nt: TGTGCCAGCAGCAAAACCGGGGCAGGGGGCTTCAATGAGCAGTTCTTC
abundance: .; j_gene: TRBJ1-2; d_gene: .; v_gene: TRBV19; CDR3aa: CASSLSSGYTF; CDR3nt: TGTGCCAGTAGCTTATCCAGTGGCTACACCTTC
abundance: .; j_gene: TRBJ1-2; d_gene: .; v_gene: TRBV5-5; CDR3aa: CASSLDPGTHYGYTF; CDR3nt: TGTGCCAGCAGCTTGGACCCTGGGACTCACTATGGCTACACCTTC
abundance: .; j_gene: TRBJ2-7; d_gene: .; v_gene: TRBV10-2; CDR3aa: CASSEVPGSYEQYF; CDR3nt: TGCGCCAGCAGTGAGGTTCCAGGATCCTACGAGCAGTACTTC
abundance: .; j_gene: TRBJ2-7; d_gene: TRBD2; v_gene: TRBV5-6; CDR3aa: CASSWGTSGSYEQYF; CDR3nt: TGTGCCAGCAGCTGGGGGACTAGCGGAAGCTACGAGCAGTACTTC
abundance: .; j_gene: TRBJ1-3; d_gene: .; v_gene: TRBV19; CDR3aa: CASSLAGTFYSGNTIYF; CDR3nt: TGTGCCAGCTCCTTAGCAGGGACATTCTACTCTGGAAACACCATATATTTT
abundance: .; j_gene: TRBJ2-2; d_gene: TRBD1; v_gene: TRBV18; CDR3aa: CASQQGQGTGELFF; CDR3nt: TGTGCCAGCCAACAGGGGCAGGGAACCGGGGAGCTGTTTTTT
abundance: .; j_gene: TRBJ1-6; d_gene: .; v_gene: TRBV4-1; CDR3aa: CASSQEYLGGRSPLHF; CDR3nt: TGCGCCAGCAGCCAAGAGTACTTGGGAGGCAGATCACCCCTCCACTTT
abundance: .; j_gene: TRBJ2-5; d_gene: .; v_gene: TRBV5-1; CDR3aa: CASSLVEGSETQYF; CDR3nt: TGCGCCAGCAGCTTGGTGGAGGGGTCGGAGACCCAGTACTTC
abundance: .; j_gene: TRBJ2-7; d_gene: TRBD2; v_gene: TRBV2; CDR3aa: CASTGAGLAYEQYF; CDR3nt: TGTGCCAGCACCGGAGCGGGACTTGCCTACGAGCAGTACTTC
abundance: .; j_gene: TRBJ2-3; d_gene: .; v_gene: TRBV4-3; CDR3aa: CASSQAALYTDTQYF; CDR3nt: TGCGCCAGCAGCCAAGCAGCGCTCTACACAGATACGCAGTATTTT
abundance: once; j_gene: TRBJ1-6; d_gene: .; v_gene: TRBV2; CDR3aa: CASSEDLSPLHF; CDR3nt: TGTGCCAGCAGTGAAGACTTATCACCCCTCCACTTT
abundance: few; j_gene: TRBJ1-2; d_gene: TRBD1; v_gene: TRBV7-9; CDR3aa: CASSQHGTGGKTYTF; CDR3nt: TGTGCCAGCAGCCAGCACGGGACAGGCGGCAAGACCTACACCTTC
abundance: .; j_gene: TRBJ2-4; d_gene: .; v_gene: TRBV27; CDR3aa: CASRTTRTDRAKNIQYF; CDR3nt: TGTGCCAGCAGAACTACTAGGACAGACCGAGCCAAAAACATTCAGTACTTC
abundance: .; j_gene: TRBJ1-2; d_gene: .; v_gene: TRBV27; CDR3aa: CASSFFGGTYGYTF; CDR3nt: TGTGCCAGCAGTTTTTTCGGCGGAACCTATGGCTACACCTTC
abundance: .; j_gene: TRBJ2-7; d_gene: TRBD1; v_gene: TRBV28; CDR3aa: CASSSDGTGRYEQYF; CDR3nt: TGTGCCAGCAGTTCCGACGGGACAGGGCGCTACGAGCAGTACTTC
abundance: .; j_gene: TRBJ2-1; d_gene: TRBD2; v_gene: TRBV24-1; CDR3aa: CATSDFAGGPSEQFF; CDR3nt: TGTGCCACCAGTGATTTTGCGGGAGGGCCCAGTGAGCAGTTCTTC
abundance: .; j_gene: TRBJ2-7; d_gene: TRBD1; v_gene: TRBV6-5; CDR3aa: CASTLTGGSYEQYF; CDR3nt: TGTGCCAGCACCCTTACAGGGGGCTCTTACGAGCAGTACTTC
abundance: once; j_gene: TRBJ2-3; d_gene: .; v_gene: TRBV10-1; CDR3aa: CASSESSADTQYF; CDR3nt: TGCGCCAGCAGTGAGAGTTCGGCAGATACGCAGTATTTT
abundance: .; j_gene: TRBJ2-7; d_gene: .; v_gene: TRBV19; CDR3aa: CASSREKSSYEQYF; CDR3nt: TGTGCCAGTAGCCGGGAGAAGAGCTCCTACGAGCAGTACTTC
abundance: .; j_gene: TRBJ1-4; d_gene: .; v_gene: TRBV6-5; CDR3aa: CASRLTGATNEKLFF; CDR3nt: TGTGCCAGCAGACTTACAGGCGCAACTAATGAAAAACTGTTTTTT
abundance: .; j_gene: TRBJ2-3; d_gene: TRBD2; v_gene: TRBV30; CDR3aa: CAWSRDYTDTQYF; CDR3nt: TGTGCCTGGAGCCGGGACTACACAGATACGCAGTATTTT
abundance: .; j_gene: TRBJ2-1; d_gene: TRBD2; v_gene: TRBV28; CDR3aa: CASTLGGLAGGPSRFF; CDR3nt: TGTGCCAGCACCCTAGGGGGGCTAGCGGGAGGGCCCTCGAGATTCTTC
abundance: few; j_gene: TRBJ1-2; d_gene: .; v_gene: TRBV18; CDR3aa: CASSPQMGDYGYTF; CDR3nt: TGTGCCAGCTCACCACAAATGGGAGATTATGGCTACACCTTC
abundance: few; j_gene: TRBJ2-7; d_gene: TRBD1; v_gene: TRBV15; CDR3aa: CATSSPGTGRYEQYF; CDR3nt: TGTGCCACCAGCAGCCCCGGGACAGGGCGCTACGAGCAGTACTTC
abundance: .; j_gene: TRBJ2-2; d_gene: .; v_gene: TRBV24-1; CDR3aa: CATSDLTSPNTGELFF; CDR3nt: TGTGCCACCAGTGATTTAACAAGTCCGAACACCGGGGAGCTGTTTTTT